This T cell receptor beta chain was sequenced during a study of cytomegalovirus exposure and HLA in healthy donors. Across the study: A previous analysis identified around 120 million unique TCR beta sequences derived from roughly 190 million T cells.

PCR involved 60 Vbeta and 13 Jbeta primers. Authors' processing steps: Per a later analysis, the number of unique TCR beta chains was some 80 million, of which some 10 million were shared. Sequencing was performed with immunoSEQ multiplex PCR; in TCRdb, only in-frame clones are kept and a portion is missing. That table is the source of V, J and clone size, and D and trimming were worked out from the DNA. In the table there are 160,000 or so clones, 70% to 80% of which are singletons. Though probably carrying unrecorded immune exposures, donors were nominally healthy at sampling. On this clone: Its antigen remains unknown.

Regarding the study as a whole: With further analysis later on, most CMV-associated TCR beta chains appeared HLA-restricted.

The receptor was derived from a man in his forties in good health and CMV-seronegative. Sequencing was carried out using PBMCs.

The CDR3 coding sequence is TGTGCCAGCAGCACGGGACTAGCAGGCAAGCAGTACTTC. This gives the protein CASSTGLAGKQYF. This rearrangement joins TRBV7-3 to TRBJ2-7; 9 positions match TRBD2. The CDR3 consists of 13 residues. Germline CDR1 reads SGHTA; CDR2 reads FQGTGA. V lost 5 bases, J lost 8 bases, and 7 bases stayed unmatched.